This TCR beta chain was identified during a study of human T cells and chemical hapten exposure. Whole-study context: Per-sample variation in TCR yield stemmed mainly from small pooled library volume differences.

Library preparation tagged each individual cDNA molecule with a unique molecular identifier. Original analysis: The median was around 89,000 TCRs per sample, ranging 23,224 to 690,600. Using its own MiXCR run on the RACE reads, TCRdb lists one record per CDR3 protein. The V and J calls were determined by TCRdb, not by the authors. Here the sample spans tens of thousands of distinct CDR3 sequences, approximately 8% being singletons. This clonotype was observed a handful of times. This CDR3 has 12 residues. The germline gives CDR1 MNHNY, CDR2 SVGAGI (reference sequence). V gave up 8 bases and J gave up 8 bases, with 13 bases separating them. The time point here: healthy volunteer bleed at 6 weeks. Unfractionated whole blood yielded the extracted total RNA.

The chain is built from TRBV6-6 and TRBJ2-4, with D possibly TRBD1 on 6 matching bases. The source of this sequence is a male donor in good health. Some clones in this sample may be carry-over from other donors' samples. The material sequenced was whole blood. CDR3 sequence: CASGLTGYIQYF. CDR3 bases: TGTGCCAGCGGGTTAACAGGGTACATTCAGTACTTC.